A single sample gave rise to the 3 T cell receptor beta chains below, sequenced in a study of control samples from healthy donors and cancer patients. Assay used: immunoSEQ multiplex PCR; TCRdb lists only in-frame clones, some missing. The repertoire has 100,000 or so clones, more than 85% of them found once; the top ten carry nearly 0.95%. What was sequenced was blood. The receptors originated from a woman aged 25-40 years in good health.

This chain connects TRBV19 to TRBJ1-2; D gene uncertain. Trimming took off 5 bases at V and 6 bases at J, with 10 bases between the two ends. CDR3 size: 12 residues. CDR1 is LNHDA, CDR2 SQIVND, per germline (reference sequence). As DNA, the CDR3 is TGTGCCAGTAGTCAACGGACCGATGGCTACACCTTC. This translates into CASSQRTDGYTF.

The chain uses TRBV5-1 and TRBJ2-5; D may be TRBD1 (6 bases). This CDR3 has 14 residues. The V gene lost 4 bases and the J gene lost 1 base, with 11 bases spanning the gap. Germline-derived CDR1 and CDR2 are SGHRS and YFSETQ. The CDR3 bases are TGCGCCAGCAGCCGACAGGCTAGCCAAGAGACCCAGTACTTC. Translated: CASSRQASQETQYF.

The CDR3, as DNA: TGTGCCAGCAGCCAAGACCGGGGAATACCCTATGAAGCTTTCTTT. This encodes CASSQDRGIPYEAFF. This chain joins TRBV4-2 and TRBJ1-1; D not certain. V lost 0 bases and J lost 7, with 15 bases in between. This CDR3 is 15 amino acids long. The V gene's germline CDR1 is LGHNA and CDR2 YNFKEQ.